Listed below are T cell receptor beta chains from one sample, sequenced in a study of cytomegalovirus exposure and HLA in healthy donors. Assay used: immunoSEQ multiplex PCR; TCRdb lists only in-frame clones, some missing. The data show 120,000 or so clones, around three quarters seen once. Sequenced: PBMCs. The receptors derive from a woman aged 40 to 50 in good health and CMV-seronegative. The CDR3 runs from the conserved cysteine through the conserved F or W. The D gene is left open where the match is weak. Only part of the rows carry a size: once, few, many, or a class if the clone is expanded.

TRBJ2-1 TRBV15 - TRBD2 TGTGCCACCAGCAGCCTACAGCGGGGCGGGAGCAATGAGCAGTTCTTC CATSSLQRGGSNEQFF
TRBJ2-1 TRBV28 - TRBD2 TGTGCCAGCAGTTTAGACGGCGGGAGGGCCTTAAATGAGCAGTTCTTC CASSLDGGRALNEQFF
TRBJ1-2 TRBV7-2 few TRBD1 TGTGCCAGCAGCTTAGAAGGGACAGGGCGTGGCTACACCTTC CASSLEGTGRGYTF
TRBJ1-3 TRBV9 few - TGTGCCAGCAGCGTAGCATCCAGCTCTGGAAACACCATATATTTT CASSVASSSGNTIYF
TRBJ2-5 TRBV7-9 - - TGTGCCAGCAGCGACGTGGCAGCGGGTCAAGAGACCCAGTACTTC CASSDVAAGQETQYF
TRBJ2-1 TRBV19 - TRBD2 TGTGCCAGTAGTATGAATGGAGTAGACGGGAGGGATGAGCAGTTCTTC CASSMNGVDGRDEQFF
TRBJ2-3 TRBV10-3 - TRBD2 TGTGCCATCTCTCCGCGTGGGCTAGCGGGAGGTGCAGATACGCAGTATTTT CAISPRGLAGGADTQYF
TRBJ2-7 TRBV7-2 - TRBD2 TGTGCCAGCAGCCCCGACGGCGGGAGGGGGTACGAGCAGTACTTC CASSPDGGRGYEQYF
TRBJ2-6 TRBV7-9 - - TGTGCCAGCAGTGAAGGGGGGGCAGGGTTTGGGGCCAACGTCCTGACTTTC CASSEGGAGFGANVLTF
TRBJ1-2 TRBV20-1 - - TGCAGGACGGGGTCTGGCTACACCTTC CRTGSGYTF
TRBJ2-1 TRBV10-3 - - TGTGCCATCACCCGAACAGGAGGGCTTACCTACAATGAGCAGTTCTTC CAITRTGGLTYNEQFF
TRBJ2-7 TRBV2 few - TGTGCCAGCAGTGAAATACAGGGCTTTGGCGAGCAGTACTTC CASSEIQGFGEQYF
TRBJ2-2 TRBV5-1 - TRBD1 TGCGCCAGCAGCTTAGACAGGGGCGCCACCGGGGAGCTGTTTTTT CASSLDRGATGELFF
TRBJ1-2 TRBV29-1 - - TGCAGCGTTGTGACAGCGAACTATGGCTACACCTTT CSVVTANYGYTF
TRBJ1-3 TRBV9 - - TGTGCCAGCAGCGTAGGAGTCCGCTCTGGAAACACCATATATTTT CASSVGVRSGNTIYF
TRBJ2-1 TRBV9 few - TGTGCCAGCAGCGTAGAGGGGGGGATAGGGAGCTCCTACAATGAGCAGTTCTTC CASSVEGGIGSSYNEQFF
TRBJ2-2 TRBV2 - - TGTGCCAGCAGTGAAAGGAGTGAAGGGGTGGGGGAGCTGTTTTTT CASSERSEGVGELFF
TRBJ2-1 TRBV4-3 - TRBD2 TGCGCCAGCAGCCAAGCCGGGGAGGGCTACAATGAGCAGTTCTTC CASSQAGEGYNEQFF
TRBJ2-7 TRBV20-1 - - TGCAGTGCTCCCTCGGGCTACGAGCAGTACTTC CSAPSGYEQYF
TRBJ2-7 TRBV6-5 - - TGTGCCAGCCGGGCGGGATTCTCCTACGAGCAGTACTTC CASRAGFSYEQYF
TRBJ2-5 TRBV2 - - TGTGCCAGCATTGCGCGGGGATTCTCGGAGACCCAGTACTTC CASIARGFSETQYF
TRBJ2-1 TRBV7-9 few - TGTGCCAGCAGCTTGGAAACAGGCTTCTATGAGCAGTTCTTC CASSLETGFYEQFF
TRBJ1-5 TRBV28 few TRBD1 TGTGCCAGCCGGGACAGGGGTATGATACGGCCCCAGCATTTT CASRDRGMIRPQHF
TRBJ1-3 TRBV7-9 - TRBD1 TGTGCCAGCAGCCCGAGACAGGGAACGATATATTTT CASSPRQGTIYF
TRBJ1-1 TRBV11-2 - - TGTGCCAGCAGCCCCGCTCGGGGGACTGAAGCTTTCTTT CASSPARGTEAFF
TRBJ2-3 TRBV7-3 - TRBD2 TGTGCCAGCAGTCGGCGGGAGGGGGATACGCAGTATTTT CASSRREGDTQYF